A single T cell receptor beta chain is shown here with its context. Its antigen is unknown. The data were taken from a study of cytomegalovirus exposure and HLA in healthy donors. It was with 60 Vbeta and 13 Jbeta primers that the PCR ran. Clones were read by immunoSEQ multiplex PCR, and TCRdb kept only the in-frame ones, dropping some. The sample has approximately 100,000 clones; around 82% are singletons. The length of the CDR3 is 15 residues. The junction had 7 bases not matched to a gene; V was cut back by 2 bases and J by 4 bases. Looked up from germline, CDR1 is SGDLS and CDR2 is YYNGEE. Notes on the study in general: Rare TCR sequences predominated, though certain public TCRs were found in many donors. Immune exposure information comprised only CMV serostatus.

The sequencing input was PBMCs. The chain recombines TRBV9 with TRBJ2-3, with 7 bases fitting TRBD2. This receptor was identified in a woman between 18 and 29 years old in good health and CMV-seropositive. CDR3 sequence reads: CASSVGTAGADTQYF. The CDR3 DNA sequence: TGTGCCAGCAGCGTCGGGACGGCGGGGGCAGATACGCAGTATTTT.